Listed below are T cell receptor beta chains from one sample, sequenced in a study of blood T cell repertoires in COVID-19. Generated by immunoSEQ multiplex PCR, the TCRdb table keeps only in-frame clones and is missing some. This table has 100,000 or so clones, 65% to 90% appearing once. Sequencing used PBMCs or T cells enriched from blood (not recorded which). Every receptor here comes from a woman aged 45-65 years who had recovered from COVID-19. Each CDR3 is given with its conserved first and last residue. Each record gives: V gene, D gene, CDR3 length, clone size, J gene, CDR3 DNA, CDR3 protein. The D gene is left open where the match is weak. For some rows the clone size is stated as once, few or many, or as a class when expanded; others skip it.

V gene: TRBV7-3
D gene: TRBD2
CDR3 length: 15
clone size: .
J gene: TRBJ2-3
CDR3 DNA: TGTGCCAGCAGCTTACTAGCGGGTAGCACAGATACGCAGTATTTT
CDR3 protein: CASSLLAGSTDTQYF

V gene: TRBV6-5
D gene: .
CDR3 length: 14
clone size: once
J gene: TRBJ1-4
CDR3 DNA: TGTGCCAGCTTTCACTGGACAGCTAATGAAAAACTGTTTTTT
CDR3 protein: CASFHWTANEKLFF

V gene: TRBV28
D gene: .
CDR3 length: 12
clone size: .
J gene: TRBJ2-7
CDR3 DNA: TGTGCCAGCTCGCAAGCGGGCTACGAGCAGTACTTC
CDR3 protein: CASSQAGYEQYF

V gene: TRBV11-2
D gene: .
CDR3 length: 14
clone size: .
J gene: TRBJ2-5
CDR3 DNA: TGTGCCAGCAGCCCGCGCCAGGGGCGAGAGACCCAGTACTTC
CDR3 protein: CASSPRQGRETQYF

V gene: TRBV19
D gene: .
CDR3 length: 14
clone size: .
J gene: TRBJ2-1
CDR3 DNA: TGTGCCACCTCTCTGGGGAGATCCTACAATGAGCAGTTCTTC
CDR3 protein: CATSLGRSYNEQFF

V gene: TRBV6-5
D gene: .
CDR3 length: 15
clone size: .
J gene: TRBJ1-1
CDR3 DNA: TGTGCCAGCAGTCCACCATCCAGGGTTTCTGCTGAAGCTTTCTTT
CDR3 protein: CASSPPSRVSAEAFF

V gene: TRBV5-1
D gene: .
CDR3 length: 16
clone size: .
J gene: TRBJ2-1
CDR3 DNA: TGCGCCAGCAGCTGGTCTAGCGAGCATTCGGGGAATGAGCAGTTCTTC
CDR3 protein: CASSWSSEHSGNEQFF

V gene: TRBV3-1/TRBV3-2
D gene: TRBD2
CDR3 length: 16
clone size: few
J gene: TRBJ2-1
CDR3 DNA: TGTGCCAGCAGCCTGAAAAGCAGCGGGAGGGGCAATGAGCAGTTCTTC
CDR3 protein: CASSLKSSGRGNEQFF

V gene: TRBV28
D gene: TRBD1
CDR3 length: 14
clone size: .
J gene: TRBJ1-1
CDR3 DNA: TGTGCCAGCAGCCCGGACAGGGGGAACACTGAAGCTTTCTTT
CDR3 protein: CASSPDRGNTEAFF

V gene: TRBV10-2
D gene: TRBD2
CDR3 length: 16
clone size: .
J gene: TRBJ2-1
CDR3 DNA: TGCGCCAGCAGTGATCCTGCTAGCGGGAACTACAATGAGCAGTTCTTC
CDR3 protein: CASSDPASGNYNEQFF

V gene: TRBV5-5
D gene: .
CDR3 length: 15
clone size: .
J gene: TRBJ1-5
CDR3 DNA: TGTGCCAGCACCCCCCGATTTCCTTCGGTTCAGCCCCAGCATTTT
CDR3 protein: CASTPRFPSVQPQHF

V gene: TRBV27
D gene: .
CDR3 length: 16
clone size: .
J gene: TRBJ2-7
CDR3 DNA: TGTGCCAGCAGTCTCTCCCCAACGGGAGACTTGTACGAGCAGTACTTC
CDR3 protein: CASSLSPTGDLYEQYF

V gene: TRBV11-2
D gene: .
CDR3 length: 17
clone size: .
J gene: TRBJ1-6
CDR3 DNA: TGTGCCAGCAGCTTATCTGGGGGGAGCTCCTATAATTCACCCCTCCACTTT
CDR3 protein: CASSLSGGSSYNSPLHF

V gene: TRBV19
D gene: TRBD1
CDR3 length: 14
clone size: .
J gene: TRBJ2-1
CDR3 DNA: TGTGCCAGTAGGACAGGGGGAAACTTCGATGAGCAGTTCTTC
CDR3 protein: CASRTGGNFDEQFF

V gene: TRBV7-9
D gene: TRBD1
CDR3 length: 14
clone size: few
J gene: TRBJ2-7
CDR3 DNA: TGTGCCAGCAGCCCAAGAGAGACAGGGCGCGAGCAGTACTTC
CDR3 protein: CASSPRETGREQYF

V gene: TRBV29-1
D gene: .
CDR3 length: 13
clone size: .
J gene: TRBJ1-5
CDR3 DNA: TGCAGCGTTAGCTTCGATAGCAATCAGCCCCAGCATTTT
CDR3 protein: CSVSFDSNQPQHF

V gene: TRBV7-6
D gene: .
CDR3 length: 13
clone size: .
J gene: TRBJ2-2
CDR3 DNA: TGTGCCAGCAGCTCCCGTTCAGCCGGGGAGCTGTTTTTT
CDR3 protein: CASSSRSAGELFF

V gene: TRBV30
D gene: TRBD1
CDR3 length: 15
clone size: few
J gene: TRBJ2-1
CDR3 DNA: TGTGCCTGGAGTTGGGGGACAGGGGATGGCAATGAGCAGTTCTTC
CDR3 protein: CAWSWGTGDGNEQFF

V gene: TRBV24-1
D gene: .
CDR3 length: 17
clone size: .
J gene: TRBJ2-2
CDR3 DNA: TGTGCCACCAGTGATCCCAGGGGAGGGCCGGGCACCGGGGAGCTGTTTTTT
CDR3 protein: CATSDPRGGPGTGELFF

V gene: TRBV6-2/TRBV6-3
D gene: TRBD2
CDR3 length: 14
clone size: few
J gene: TRBJ2-1
CDR3 DNA: TGTGCCAGCAGTTCGGGGAGGGGATACAATGAGCAGTTCTTC
CDR3 protein: CASSSGRGYNEQFF

V gene: TRBV7-8
D gene: .
CDR3 length: 14
clone size: .
J gene: TRBJ2-7
CDR3 DNA: TGTGCCAGCAGCTTAGCGTTTTTGACTCTAGAGCAGTACTTC
CDR3 protein: CASSLAFLTLEQYF

V gene: TRBV27
D gene: TRBD1
CDR3 length: 19
clone size: .
J gene: TRBJ1-5
CDR3 DNA: TGTGCCAGCAGTGCACTGACAGGGAAACCCCCCCACGGCAATCAGCCCCAGCATTTT
CDR3 protein: CASSALTGKPPHGNQPQHF

V gene: TRBV9
D gene: .
CDR3 length: 18
clone size: .
J gene: TRBJ2-7
CDR3 DNA: TGTGCCAGCAGCGTAGGTTTAAGTTGGACAGACACAGTTTACGAGCAGTACTTC
CDR3 protein: CASSVGLSWTDTVYEQYF

V gene: TRBV28
D gene: .
CDR3 length: 14
clone size: .
J gene: TRBJ2-7
CDR3 DNA: TGTGCCAGCAGTTCTTCCAGGGGATACTACGAGCAGTACTTC
CDR3 protein: CASSSSRGYYEQYF